The T cell receptor (beta chain) described here comes from a study of T-cell memory formation after mild COVID-19. The V gene's germline CDR1 is SGHTA and CDR2 FQGNSA. CDR3 length: 17 amino acids. J lost 5 bases, V lost 0 bases, and 7 bases had no gene match. This clonotype has more than one count but fewer than ten. TCRdb reprocessed the 5' RACE reads with MiXCR, giving one entry per CDR3 protein. The data contain a few hundred thousand distinct CDR3 sequences, 16% of them singletons. The rearrangement uses TRBV7-2 and TRBJ2-2, with 9 bases aligning to TRBD1. This TCR derives from a man younger than 30 who had mild COVID-19 (a few samples of this study predate the infection). Cell type and time point are not known. Source material: PBMCs or a T cell subset sorted from them (not recorded which). This CDR3 is CASSLAFGTGYTGELFF. The CDR3 DNA sequence: TGTGCCAGCAGCTTAGCGTTTGGGACAGGGTATACCGGGGAGCTGTTTTTT.